These 30 T cell receptor beta chains originate from one sample sequenced in a study of radiotherapy plus CTLA-4 blockade in lung cancer (dated by TCRdb to the late 2010s). Receptor libraries were prepared by the immunoSEQ multiplex PCR assay. TCRdb carries this immuneACCESS record with in-frame sequences only. Its versions omit some clonotypes, under half of them owing to an unresolved V gene in the studies checked, with the rest unexplained. This sample comprises around 38,000 clones, around 85% of them detected only once. The ten largest make up 22% of the sample. The sequences come from peripheral blood, collected from a patient treated with radiotherapy plus ipilimumab. All receptors derive from a human donor with non-small cell lung cancer whose response to radiotherapy plus ipilimumab could not be evaluated.

The chain has TRBV7-2 and TRBJ1-5; no reliable D call. This CDR3 has 13 residues. The V gene's germline CDR1 is SGHTA and CDR2 FQGNSA. The ends were cut back, 3 bases at V and 9 bases at J, with 12 bases in the middle. CDR3 bases: TGTGCCAGCAGCTTGGTGCAGCGCTGGCCCCAGCATTTT. Translated: CASSLVQRWPQHF. Drawing the rest from reference TRBV7-2 and TRBJ1-5, the complete variable domain is GAGVSQSPSNKVTEKGKDVELRCDPISGHTALYWYRQSLGQGLEFLIYFQGNSAPDKSGLPSDRFSAERTGGSVSTLTIQRTQQEDSAVYLCASSLVQRWPQHFGDGTRLSIL.

The rearrangement links TRBV4-3 to TRBJ2-3; the D gene is possibly TRBD1 (6 bases). The CDR3 loop spans 16 amino acids. The germline V gene has CDR1 LGHNA and CDR2 YSLEER. V lost 4 bases to trimming and J lost 1 base, with 15 bases between them. CDR3 residues: CASSLGQTPRTDTQYF. As DNA, the CDR3 is TGCGCCAGCAGCCTAGGACAGACCCCTCGCACAGATACGCAGTATTTT.

This chain connects TRBV2 to TRBJ2-7; perhaps TRBD1 as D (5 bases). The V gene's germline CDR1 is SNHLY and CDR2 FYNNEI. V was trimmed by 0 bases and J by 3 bases, leaving 9 bases between them. This CDR3 comprises 14 residues. Written as DNA, the CDR3 is TGTGCCAGCAGTGAAGCCAGGGTAAGCTACGAGCAGTACTTC. Residues: CASSEARVSYEQYF.

CDR3 in DNA: TGTGCCGCAGGGGACTATAATTCACCCCTCCACTTT. Translating gives CAAGDYNSPLHF. This chain joins TRBV7-9 and TRBJ1-6; D might be TRBD1 (6 bases). Germline CDR1 is SEHNR and CDR2 is FQNEAQ (reference sequence). Trimming pared 11 bases from V and 3 bases from J, leaving 8 bases between. The CDR3 runs to 12 residues.

The chain uses TRBV28 and TRBJ2-7; tentative D call: TRBD2 (6 bases). V shed 1 base and J shed 4 bases, with 8 bases lying between them. The CDR3 totals 13 residues. Germline lookup yields CDR1 MDHEN and CDR2 SYDVKM. The chain's CDR3 is CASSLSGDYEQYF. CDR3 DNA sequence: TGTGCCAGCAGTTTATCGGGAGATTACGAGCAGTACTTC.

This chain links TRBV5-1 with TRBJ2-1; possible D gene TRBD2, 5 bases. This CDR3 comprises 14 residues. Per the germline V gene, CDR1 is SGHRS and CDR2 is YFSETQ. V dropped 4 bases and J dropped 3 bases, with 11 bases sitting between them. CDR3 protein: CASSRQLDYNEQFF. The CDR3 region has the DNA TGCGCCAGCAGCCGACAACTAGACTACAATGAGCAGTTCTTC.

The chain combines TRBV19 with TRBJ1-1, with D hard to call. Looked up from germline, CDR1 is LNHDA and CDR2 is SQIVND (reference sequence). The CDR3 extends over 13 amino acids. The germline V and J ends were trimmed by 5 bases and 1 base, with 8 bases remaining between them. The CDR3 region has the DNA TGTGCCAGTAGTTTCTCCGGGAACACTGAAGCTTTCTTT. This encodes CASSFSGNTEAFF.

This clone was counted between two and nine times. This chain links TRBV5-6 with TRBJ2-7, with no clear D. V lost 2 bases and J 2 bases, leaving 8 bases between the germline ends. The CDR3 covers 13 residues. The germline CDR1 and CDR2 sequences are SGHDT and YYEEEE. CDR3 in amino acids: CASSFTETYEQYF. CDR3 nucleotide sequence: TGTGCCAGCAGCTTCACAGAGACCTACGAGCAGTACTTC.

The V call is TRBV20-1, the J call TRBJ1-2; no reliable D call. The CDR3 length is 10 residues. The V gene lost 1 base and the J gene lost 8 bases, with 5 bases spanning the gap. Germline V lookup: CDR1 DFQATT, CDR2 SNEGSKA (reference sequence). The CDR3 nucleotides are TGCAGTGCTAGAGGGGCGGGCTACACCTTC. It encodes CSARGAGYTF.

The chain's CDR3 is CASSQGSGNQPQHF. For the CDR3, the DNA is TGTGCCAGCAGTCAGGGTTCCGGCAATCAGCCCCAGCATTTT. The chain employs TRBV6-1 and TRBJ1-5; TRBD1 might be the D (5 bases). The germline V gene has CDR1 MNHNS and CDR2 SASEGT. Trimming left V 5 bases short and J 2 bases short, with 10 bases between. There are 14 residues in the CDR3.

This chain connects TRBV19 to TRBJ1-5; 7 positions agree with TRBD1. Germline V gene data show CDR1 as LNHDA and CDR2 as SQIVND (reference sequence). This CDR3 spans 14 amino acids. V dropped 9 bases and J dropped 7; count of bases not matched to a gene: 12. CDR3 DNA sequence: TGTGCCAGCCGCGCGGAAGGGGGCCGGCAGCCCCAGCATTTT. This translates into CASRAEGGRQPQHF. The whole variable domain, remainder taken from reference TRBV19 and TRBJ1-5, is DGGITQSPKYLFRKEGQNVTLSCEQNLNHDAMYWYRQDPGQGLRLIYYSQIVNDFQKGDIAEGYSVSREKKESFPLTVTSAQKNPTAFYLCASRAEGGRQPQHFGDGTRLSIL.

The chain is built from TRBV7-9 and TRBJ1-5, with 8 bases lining up with TRBD1. V gave up 5 bases and J gave up 6 bases; unmatched junction bases: 6. CDR1 SEHNR and CDR2 FQNEAQ come from the germline V gene (reference sequence). The length of the CDR3 is 14 residues. Written as DNA, the CDR3 is TGTGCCAGCAGCACCGGGACAGGTAGTCAGCCCCAGCATTTT. Protein product: CASSTGTGSQPQHF.

In DNA form, the CDR3 reads TGTGCCAGCAGTGCGGGGGACTTGCCAGAGACCCAGTACTTC. Amino acid sequence: CASSAGDLPETQYF. The V and J genes are TRBV28 and TRBJ2-5; 7 bases are a match to TRBD2. The CDR3 has 14 residues. Germline V CDR1 and CDR2: MDHEN, SYDVKM. The trim removed 5 bases at V and 4 bases at J, leaving 7 bases unmatched.

The V call is TRBV20-1, the J call TRBJ2-7; D not resolved. Germline V lookup: CDR1 DFQATT, CDR2 SNEGSKA (reference sequence). The CDR3 extends over 11 amino acids. Trimming removed 3 bases from V and 4 bases from J, with 7 bases in between. The CDR3 bases are TGCAGTGCTAGCCCCAATTACGAGCAGTACTTC. Its protein product is CSASPNYEQYF.

V and J are TRBV6-5 and TRBJ1-5, with D perhaps matching TRBD1 (6 bases). V gave up 5 bases and J gave up 2 bases, with 10 bases separating them. Germline lookup yields CDR1 MNHEY and CDR2 SVGAGI. The CDR3 is made up of 14 amino acids. CDR3 sequence reads: CASSTRQGNQPQHF. CDR3 DNA: TGTGCCAGCAGTACCAGACAGGGCAATCAGCCCCAGCATTTT.

This rearrangement joins TRBV14 to TRBJ2-1, with D possibly matching TRBD2 (5 bases). The germline V gene has CDR1 SGHDN and CDR2 FVKESK. This CDR3 contains 15 residues. Trimming removed 0 bases at V and 8 bases at J, with 14 bases between. CDR3: CASSQDRASFDEQFF. The CDR3 DNA reads TGTGCCAGCAGCCAAGATCGGGCTAGCTTCGATGAGCAGTTCTTC.

This chain links TRBV10-3 with TRBJ2-2; 11 bases align to TRBD2. V trimming: 8 bases; J trimming: 4 bases; junction bases outside the gene matches: 12. The CDR3 loop spans 17 amino acids. CDR1 and CDR2 from the germline V gene are ENHRY and SYGVKD. CDR3 loop: CAIGRRSGGASTGELFF. DNA of the CDR3: TGTGCCATCGGACGGCGTAGCGGGGGGGCTAGCACCGGGGAGCTGTTTTTT.

This clone was picked up a small number of times. The CDR3 spells CASSEYGTSTDTQYF. In DNA form, the CDR3 reads TGTGCCAGCAGTGAATACGGGACTAGCACAGATACGCAGTATTTT. The rearrangement joins TRBV6-1 to TRBJ2-3; tentatively, D is TRBD2 (6 bases). The V and J ends lost 2 bases and 0 bases respectively, with 9 bases between them. The germline V gene encodes CDR1 MNHNS and CDR2 SASEGT. The CDR3 runs to 15 residues.

This chain uses TRBV7-3 with TRBJ1-1, with D possibly being TRBD1 (5 bases). There are 16 residues in the CDR3. V shed 2 bases and J shed 3 bases, with 16 bases lying between them. Germline CDR1 is SGHTA and CDR2 is FQGTGA. The CDR3 region is CASSLGGDPAHTEAFF. DNA of the CDR3: TGTGCCAGCAGCTTAGGGGGGGACCCTGCGCACACTGAAGCTTTCTTT.

This chain connects TRBV7-3 to TRBJ2-4, with D possibly TRBD2 on 6 matching bases. This CDR3 region has 15 residues. Germline assignment: CDR1 SGHTA and CDR2 FQGTGA. V shed 3 bases and J shed 3 bases, with 12 bases lying between them. CDR3 residues: CASSFGGPGKNIQYF. Here the CDR3 DNA reads TGTGCCAGCAGCTTCGGAGGGCCGGGCAAAAACATTCAGTACTTC.

The chain joins TRBV6-4 to TRBJ2-5; TRBD2 aligns across 7 bases. Germline V gene sequence: CDR1 MRHNA, CDR2 SNTAGT. The CDR3 totals 15 residues. With V trimmed by 3 bases and J by 7 bases, 11 bases remained unmatched. In DNA, the CDR3 is TGTGCCAGCAGTGAAAGGACTAGGTCTTTTGGGACCCAGTACTTC. Residues: CASSERTRSFGTQYF.

In this sample, this clone turned up a few times. The chain joins TRBV28 to TRBJ2-1; 10 bases agree with TRBD1. CDR1 and CDR2 from the germline V gene are MDHEN and SYDVKM. V was pared by 3 bases and J by 1 base, with 6 bases of the junction left unmatched. The CDR3 length is 17 residues. In DNA, the CDR3 is TGTGCCAGCAGTTTCCGACAGGGGGCACGGTCCTACAATGAGCAGTTCTTC. This gives the protein CASSFRQGARSYNEQFF.

This sequence joins TRBV4-1 and TRBJ2-7; 15 positions agree with TRBD2. Trimming took 5 bases from V and 3 from J; bases not matched to a gene: 14. CDR1 and CDR2 (germline): MGHRA, YSYEKL. This CDR3 region has 19 residues. The CDR3 DNA sequence: TGCGCCAGCAGCACGACGGGACTAGCGGGAGGAAAGAACTACTACGAGCAGTACTTC. This gives the protein CASSTTGLAGGKNYYEQYF.

The J gene is TRBJ2-1, the V gene TRBV29-1, with TRBD2 identical over 12 bases. V shed 0 bases, J shed 7 bases, and the junction held 7 bases outside the gene matches. CDR3 length: 16 amino acids. Germline CDR1 is SQVTM and CDR2 is ANQGSEA. The DNA for the CDR3 is TGCAGCGTTGAAGATGTGCCTAGCGGGGGGGGAAATGAGCAGTTCTTC. Its protein is CSVEDVPSGGGNEQFF.

The chain carries TRBV4-1 and TRBJ1-1, with TRBD1 as a possible D gene (6 bases). The CDR3 is 13 amino acids. Germline lookup yields CDR1 MGHRA and CDR2 YSYEKL. Trimming removed 1 base at V and 8 bases at J, with 11 bases between. DNA of the CDR3: TGCGCCAGCAGCCAAGGGGCGGGGGCCGAAGCTTTCTTT. It encodes CASSQGAGAEAFF.

The rearrangement joins TRBV5-4 to TRBJ2-1; 7 positions match TRBD2. The length of the CDR3 is 16 residues. Germline CDR1 reads SGHNT; CDR2 reads YYREEE (reference sequence). The ends lost 2 bases at V and 0 bases at J; junction bases unmatched: 5. The CDR3 DNA reads as TGTGCCAGCAGCTTATGGCGGGGGAGCTCCTACAATGAGCAGTTCTTC. This codes for CASSLWRGSSYNEQFF.

The chain uses TRBV5-1 and TRBJ2-5; D ambiguous. The V end was cut by 2 bases, the J end by 5 bases, with 7 bases between. Germline loops: CDR1 SGHRS, CDR2 YFSETQ. This CDR3 comprises 12 residues. CDR3 DNA sequence: TGCGCCAGCAGCTTCCAGTCGGAGACCCAGTACTTC. Translating gives CASSFQSETQYF. Complete variable domain (other parts from reference TRBV5-1 and TRBJ2-5): KAGVTQTPRYLIKTRGQQVTLSCSPISGHRSVSWYQQTPGQGLQFLFEYFSETQRNKGNFPGRFSGRQFSNSRSEMNVSTLELGDSALYLCASSFQSETQYFGPGTRLLVL.

The chain carries TRBV11-2 and TRBJ2-3; the match to TRBD2 covers 8 bases. There are 16 residues in the CDR3. J gave up 3 bases and V 5 bases, and 10 bases lay outside the gene matches. Germline loops: CDR1 SGHAT, CDR2 FQNNGV. The DNA of the CDR3 is TGTGCCAGCAGCCGAAACGGGGGGGGGTGGACAGATACGCAGTATTTT. This encodes CASSRNGGGWTDTQYF.

The V and J genes are TRBV5-1 and TRBJ2-7; D might be TRBD2 (6 bases). Trimming stripped 0 bases from V and 3 bases from J, with 13 bases between. The CDR3 runs to 15 residues. The germline CDR1 and CDR2 sequences are SGHRS and YFSETQ. DNA of the CDR3: TGCGCCAGCAGCTTGGGTGGTTCGGGGGTCTACGAGCAGTACTTC. Translated: CASSLGGSGVYEQYF.

The V and J genes are TRBV5-1 and TRBJ1-4; D possibly corresponds to TRBD1 (5 bases). CDR1 and CDR2 (germline): SGHRS, YFSETQ. The CDR3 runs to 19 residues. V was pared by 0 bases and J by 0 bases, with 18 bases between. The CDR3 coding sequence is TGCGCCAGCAGCTTGGCGCGGCGGGGGACCATATCAACTAATGAAAAACTGTTTTTT. As protein: CASSLARRGTISTNEKLFF.